The entry below describes one T cell receptor beta chain. The antigen remains undetermined. These data originate in a study of response to subunit inactivated influenza vaccine. A single record per CDR3 protein comes from TCRdb applying MiXCR to the RT-PCR reads. The sample records 550,000 to 650,000 distinct CDR3 sequences, approximately 12% being singletons. Overall study findings and caveats: The authors suggested that every seasonal influenza vaccination recruits few new T cells.

Germline V gives CDR1 LGHDT, CDR2 YNNKEL (reference sequence). This CDR3 spans 14 amino acids. V was pared by 5 bases and J by 7 bases, with 15 bases between. The V call is TRBV3-1, the J call TRBJ2-1; D is possibly TRBD2 (6 bases). This material consisted of PBMCs from blood, taken on the day of vaccination. The receptor was derived from a man aged 50-60 years who received an inactivated influenza vaccine. The CDR3 DNA follows: TGTGCCAGCAGCGATAGGGACTTAACGAATGAGCAGTTCTTC. The encoded protein is CASSDRDLTNEQFF.